These 18 T cell receptor beta chains share one sample of origin, sequenced in a study of shared clonotypes between healthy human individuals. Clones were sequenced by immunoSEQ multiplex PCR, and TCRdb holds only the in-frame ones, with some missing. The sample consists of roughly 1 million clones, more than 75% of them appearing once. Source material: memory CD4+ T cells from PBMCs. Subset given: CD45RA-negative fraction. The receptor source for this set is a man aged 18 to 29 in good health. Some clones in this sample may be carry-over from other donors' samples.

This clone has only one observation. The chain joins TRBV11-2 to TRBJ1-2; D uncertain. The CDR3 length is 16 residues. Trimming took off 4 bases at V and 5 bases at J, with 20 bases between the two ends. Germline values: CDR1 SGHAT, CDR2 FQNNGV. CDR3 coding DNA: TGTGCCAGCAGCTCGATAATAGGACCGCCACCTTATGGCTACACCTTC. Translated, it gives CASSSIIGPPPYGYTF. Together with reference TRBV11-2 and TRBJ1-2, the CDR3 gives the full variable domain: EAGVAQSPRYKIIEKRQSVAFWCNPISGHATLYWYQQILGQGPKLLIQFQNNGVVDDSQLPKDRFSAERLKGVDSTLKIQPAKLEDSAVYLCASSSIIGPPPYGYTFGSGTRLTVV.

V usage is TRBV6-4 and J usage is TRBJ2-2; 8 positions agree with TRBD2. This CDR3 region has 16 residues. Germline assignment: CDR1 MRHNA and CDR2 SNTAGT. V was clipped by 2 bases and J by 5 bases; unmatched bases: 7. CDR3 in DNA: TGTGCCAGCAGTGACGGTCTAGCGGGTTTAACCGGGGAGCTGTTTTTT. It translates to CASSDGLAGLTGELFF.

CDR3 DNA: TGTGCCAGCAGCTCCTCCGGGACTAGGGAGCAGTTCTTC. It codes for CASSSSGTREQFF. The genes are TRBV7-3 and TRBJ2-1; 8 positions match TRBD2. This CDR3 is built from 13 residues. After removal of 4 bases from V and 10 bases from J, the junction contained 6 bases not matched to a gene. Germline V gives CDR1 SGHTA, CDR2 FQGTGA.

The chain couples TRBV5-1 to TRBJ2-5; D remains unclear. Germline CDR1 SGHRS, CDR2 YFSETQ. The CDR3 has 14 residues. Between the trimmed V and J ends, which lost 0 bases and 2 bases, there was a span of 8 bases. CDR3 bases: TGCGCCAGCAGCTTGGAAAGGTGGCAAGAGACCCAGTACTTC. It is translated as CASSLERWQETQYF.

A single count supports this clone. The genes are TRBV30 and TRBJ2-1, with 7 nucleotides matching TRBD2. The germline gives CDR1 GTSNPN, CDR2 SVGIG (reference sequence). The CDR3 is 12 residues long. V was pared by 2 bases and J by 10 bases, with 5 bases of the junction left unmatched. CDR3 region: CAWSPGGFEQFF. The CDR3, as DNA: TGTGCCTGGAGTCCCGGGGGGTTCGAGCAGTTCTTC.

CDR3 in DNA: TGTGCCAGCAGCTTTCCCTTGGGAAAACTGTTTTTT. Protein sequence: CASSFPLGKLFF. The genes are TRBV7-9 and TRBJ1-4, with D unresolved. The CDR3 totals 12 residues. The ends were cut back, 3 bases at V and 10 bases at J, with 9 bases in the middle. Germline V gene sequence: CDR1 SEHNR, CDR2 FQNEAQ (reference sequence).

This chain joins TRBV7-9 and TRBJ2-2, with D perhaps matching TRBD1 (6 bases). The CDR3 runs to 16 residues. Germline V gene lookup returns CDR1 SEHNR and CDR2 FQNEAQ (reference sequence). The V and J ends lost 3 bases and 5 bases respectively, with 16 bases between them. The CDR3 spells CASSLNLGAWTGELFF. The CDR3 DNA reads TGTGCCAGCAGCTTGAACCTGGGGGCTTGGACCGGGGAGCTGTTTTTT.

This clone was counted only a few times. This chain connects TRBV19 to TRBJ2-6; 7 bases fit TRBD1. CDR3 length equals 16 residues. Per the germline V gene, CDR1 is LNHDA and CDR2 is SQIVND (reference sequence). The V and J ends lost 7 bases and 3 bases, in that order; junction bases with no gene match: 9. The CDR3 region has the DNA TGTGCCAGTAACCGGCACAGGGGAAGTGGGGCCAACGTCCTGACTTTC. Amino acids: CASNRHRGSGANVLTF.

This clone was counted once. The gene calls are TRBV5-6 and TRBJ2-7; 9 positions match TRBD1. The CDR3 covers 15 residues. CDR1 is SGHDT and CDR2 is YYEEEE in the germline V gene. V lost 3 bases and J lost 3; bases outside the gene matches: 7. The CDR3 DNA reads TGTGCCAGCAGCTCCGAGGACAGGGGAGACTACGAGCAGTACTTC. The encoded protein is CASSSEDRGDYEQYF.

In this sample, this clone turned up a few times. This same CDR3 is encoded by further DNA sequences in the sample. The rearrangement uses TRBV9 and TRBJ2-2; D is undetermined. Trimming pared 0 bases from V and 4 bases from J, leaving 7 bases between. The CDR3 is made up of 14 amino acids. Germline V CDR1 and CDR2: SGDLS, YYNGEE. The CDR3 reads CASSVGWSTGELFF. In nucleotides, the CDR3 is TGTGCCAGCAGCGTAGGATGGAGCACCGGGGAGCTGTTTTTT. Filled out from reference TRBV9 and TRBJ2-2, the complete variable domain reads DSGVTQTPKHLITATGQRVTLRCSPRSGDLSVYWYQQSLDQGLQFLIQYYNGEERAKGNILERFSAQQFPDLHSELNLSSLELGDSALYFCASSVGWSTGELFFGEGSRLTVL.

The chain couples TRBV6-6 to TRBJ1-2, with D uncertain. The CDR3 is made up of 14 amino acids. Deletions cut 6 bases from V and 4 bases from J, with 15 bases between. CDR1 is MNHNY, CDR2 SVGAGI, per germline (reference sequence). The CDR3 spells CASSRGREGYGYTF. DNA of the CDR3: TGTGCCAGCAGCCGTGGGAGGGAAGGCTATGGCTACACCTTC.

V usage is TRBV18 and J usage is TRBJ2-1, with 7 nucleotides matching TRBD2. Germline V gene lookup returns CDR1 KGHSH and CDR2 LQKENI. The ends lost 0 bases at V and 2 bases at J; junction bases unmatched: 4. CDR3 length: 16 residues. CDR3 amino acids: CASSPPNGRTYNEQFF. CDR3 DNA: TGTGCCAGCTCACCACCCAACGGGAGGACCTACAATGAGCAGTTCTTC.

The rearrangement uses TRBV9 and TRBJ1-2, with D perhaps matching TRBD1 (6 bases). Looked up from germline, CDR1 is SGDLS and CDR2 is YYNGEE. The CDR3 has 15 residues. V gave up 4 bases and J gave up 7 bases, with 20 bases separating them. DNA of the CDR3: TGTGCCAGCAGCCCCCAGACAGGAGGACTCCCTGGCTACACCTTC. It yields the protein CASSPQTGGLPGYTF. The full variable domain, rest sourced from reference TRBV9 and TRBJ1-2, is DSGVTQTPKHLITATGQRVTLRCSPRSGDLSVYWYQQSLDQGLQFLIQYYNGEERAKGNILERFSAQQFPDLHSELNLSSLELGDSALYFCASSPQTGGLPGYTFGSGTRLTVV.

This clone was counted a single time. The rearrangement uses TRBV28 and TRBJ2-1, with 8 nucleotides matching TRBD2. The CDR3 has 16 amino acids. CDR1 is MDHEN, CDR2 SYDVKM, per germline. Losses at the gene ends were 2 bases for V and 7 bases for J; bases not matched to a gene: 10. CDR3 coding DNA: TGTGCCAGCAGTTTAAATAGCGGGGCGCCGGGTAATGAGCAGTTCTTC. Translated: CASSLNSGAPGNEQFF.

The chain has TRBV9 and TRBJ2-5, with D unresolved. The V and J ends lost 3 bases and 1 base respectively, with 10 bases between them. The CDR3 runs 14 residues. Germline V CDR1 and CDR2: SGDLS, YYNGEE. CDR3 in amino acids: CASSAHSSQETQYF. CDR3 in DNA: TGTGCCAGCAGCGCCCATTCTTCCCAAGAGACCCAGTACTTC. Looking up the rest from reference TRBV9 and TRBJ2-5 gives the full variable domain: DSGVTQTPKHLITATGQRVTLRCSPRSGDLSVYWYQQSLDQGLQFLIQYYNGEERAKGNILERFSAQQFPDLHSELNLSSLELGDSALYFCASSAHSSQETQYFGPGTRLLVL.

Notes on this clone: A junction end diverges from the germline sequence, so it may reflect a read error. The chain links TRBV19 to TRBJ1-2; D is possibly TRBD1 (6 bases). Germline loops: CDR1 LNHDA, CDR2 SQIVND (reference sequence). The CDR3 contains 12 residues. The CDR3 DNA is TGTGCCAGTAGTATTCAGGGCGGGGGCTACGCCTTC. Protein product: CASSIQGGGYAF.

In the case of this clone: This may stem from a read error, because a much larger clone lies one nucleotide away. Other DNA sequences from this sample encode an identical CDR3 as well. The chain couples TRBV5-4 to TRBJ2-1; D perhaps matches TRBD2 (5 bases). The CDR3 spans 14 residues. Trimming stripped 4 bases from V and 1 base from J, with 9 bases between. Germline V CDR1 and CDR2: SGHNT, YYREEE (reference sequence). The CDR3 protein is CASSPPGSYNEQFF. The CDR3 DNA reads TGTGCCAGCAGCCCACCGGGGTCCTACAATGAGCAGTTCTTC.

This clone was detected many times. This chain links TRBV7-9 with TRBJ2-5; TRBD2 matches at 11 bases. Germline CDR1 reads SEHNR; CDR2 reads FQNEAQ (reference sequence). The CDR3 is made up of 19 amino acids. The V segment lost 4 bases and the J segment 2 bases; nucleotides outside the gene matches: 15. The CDR3 loop is CASSSLGLAGPRRQETQYF. CDR3 DNA sequence: TGTGCCAGCAGCTCCCTCGGACTAGCGGGCCCCCGGAGACAAGAGACCCAGTACTTC.